This entry features one TCR beta chain sequence. The source of the sample is a study of blood T cell repertoires in COVID-19. Whole-study context: In each case, the material was cDNA or gDNA derived from T cells, B-cell-depleted T cells, or PBMCs.

How the authors handled the data: Estimation of nucleated cell counts relied on the amplification of reference gene primers. Sequencing used immunoSEQ multiplex PCR; TCRdb keeps in-frame clones, though not all of them. V and J calls and clone size are given by that table; D and trimming were obtained from the DNA. This sample has about 200,000 clones, with 75% to 90% found just once. The CDR3 covers 13 residues. The germline gives CDR1 SGHAT, CDR2 FQDESV (reference sequence). J was trimmed by 6 bases and V by 4 bases; bases with no gene match: 5. This TCR was sampled from a man in his sixties with acute or convalescent COVID-19. Sequencing input: peripheral blood. The chain recombines TRBV11-1 with TRBJ2-7, with 8 bases aligning to TRBD1. CDR3 protein: CASSSRTGLEQYF. In DNA, the CDR3 is TGTGCCAGCAGCTCCAGGACAGGGCTCGAGCAGTACTTC.